This T cell receptor beta chain was obtained from a study of T cells after yellow fever vaccination (dated by TCRdb to the late 2010s). About the study as a whole: The SMART-Seq v4 Ultra Low Input RNA kit was used to prepare libraries from fractions with low cell numbers. Bulk TCR alpha and beta repertoires were sequenced longitudinally to track T-cell clones before and after primary and booster YFV17D yellow fever vaccination. Two healthy male donors made up the cohort, one aged 18 to 29 years and the other aged 30 to 40 years. Blood was collected at multiple timepoints before and after primary and secondary immunization, and bulk PBMC replicates and cell subsets were isolated.

For this clonotype: Its antigen remains unidentified. There are no base qualities to consult, and no much larger clone falls within one base.

Based on the germline V gene, the CDR1 and CDR2 sequences are SQVTM and ANQGSEA. Relative to germline, V is 0 bases shorter and J is 7 bases shorter, with 7 bases between their ends. Its CDR3 holds 11 amino acids, cysteine through valine. This entry keeps only the CDR3 DNA: 33 bases, framed from base 1. On the study overall, not on this receptor specifically: The secondary T-cell response was weaker than the primary response but faster, peaking on day 5 instead of day 15. After the booster, most clones that had expanded after primary vaccination were detected again (almost 97% of CD4 and around nine tenths of CD8), suggesting broad maintenance of memory. A small share of clonotypes was detected in both CD4 and CD8 compartments, with the overlap likely arising from convergent recombination. Computational filtering was needed because FACS-sorted repertoires could contain abundant contaminating clonotypes from the bulk population. The study included only two donors, which limits how far the findings can be generalized.

In light of the paper, this sample's treatment or condition label describes: live attenuated yellow fever vaccine strain. At each blood-draw timepoint, two biological replicates of bulk PBMCs were obtained. A standard Ficoll-Paque protocol was used to isolate PBMCs from peripheral blood. TriZol was used to extract RNA from bulk PBMCs, CD4 and CD8 fractions, and dextramer-positive and dextramer-negative fractions. TCR cDNA was synthesized by 5'RACE template switching, through which a universal primer site and unique molecular identifiers were introduced. Priming for cDNA synthesis came from both the TCR alpha and TCR beta constant segments. Libraries were amplified in two PCR steps, with sample barcodes and sequencing adapters added in the second step. Libraries were sequenced on Illumina HiSeq 2500 (2x100 bp) or NovaSeq (2x150 bp). Turning to the authors' computational methods: Demultiplexing of reads and collapsing into UMI consensus sequences were performed with MIGEC, and V(D)J alignment was carried out with MiXCR. Vaccine-responding clonotypes were defined with edgeR using replicate PBMC samples, requiring FDR below 0.01 and a log2 fold change above 5 up to day 15. CD4 or CD8 identity was assigned to each bulk clonotype according to whether the clonotype was present at higher abundance in the sequenced CD4 repertoire or the sequenced CD8 repertoire. Through fastp at Q25 and MiXCR, TCRdb rebuilt clones from the public reads, retaining in-frame beta chains. Every entry covers one CDR3 protein and lists the most common genes and DNA from its rows. In this record, the V and J calls reflect TCRdb's handling and not the investigators' own analysis. A total of around 360,000 distinct CDR3 sequences appear in this sample, 11% of them only once. The leading ten clones occupy 18% of the sample.

This sequence uses TRBV29-1 and TRBJ2-7; the D gene is possibly TRBD2, with 6 bases matching. The sample was PBMCs, taken on the day of the first yellow fever vaccination. This clonotype was sampled from a man aged 18 to 29 who received the YFV17D yellow fever vaccine. The DNA sequence is TGCAGCGTTGAAGATCGGGAGGAGCAGTACGTC. Translated, it gives CSVEDREEQYV.